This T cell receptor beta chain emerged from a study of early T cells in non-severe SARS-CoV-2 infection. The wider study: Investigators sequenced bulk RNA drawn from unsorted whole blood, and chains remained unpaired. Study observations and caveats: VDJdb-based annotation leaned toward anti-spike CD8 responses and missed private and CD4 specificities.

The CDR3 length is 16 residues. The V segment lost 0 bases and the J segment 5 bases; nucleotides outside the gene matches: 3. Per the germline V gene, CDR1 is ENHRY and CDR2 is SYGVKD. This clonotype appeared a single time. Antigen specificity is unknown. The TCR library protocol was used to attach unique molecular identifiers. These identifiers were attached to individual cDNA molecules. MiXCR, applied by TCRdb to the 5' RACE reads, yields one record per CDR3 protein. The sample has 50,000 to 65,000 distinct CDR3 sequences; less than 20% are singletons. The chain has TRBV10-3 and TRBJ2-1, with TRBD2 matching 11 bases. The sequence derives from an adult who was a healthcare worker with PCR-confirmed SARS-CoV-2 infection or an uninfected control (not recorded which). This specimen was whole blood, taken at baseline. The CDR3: CAISESLAGANNEQFF. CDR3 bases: TGTGCCATCAGTGAGTCACTAGCGGGGGCAAACAATGAGCAGTTCTTC.